The 32 T cell receptor beta chains below all came from one sample that was sequenced in a study of OX40 agonist ivuxolimab in advanced cancers. Clones were read by immunoSEQ multiplex PCR, and TCRdb kept only the in-frame ones, dropping some. The sample holds 30,000 to 40,000 clones, approximately 78% seen once. Here the sequenced sample was CD4+ or CD8+ T cells sorted from blood, taken in a trial of the OX40 agonist ivuxolimab. These receptors were obtained from an adult with an advanced solid tumor such as melanoma, head and neck, liver or kidney cancer.

This clone was counted only a few times. The chain recombines TRBV11-3 with TRBJ2-4; unclear D gene. Germline-derived CDR1 and CDR2 are SGHNT and YENEEA. CDR3 length: 12 amino acids. V lost 2 bases and J 9 bases, leaving 8 bases between the germline ends. The CDR3 DNA follows: TGTGCCAGCAGCTTAACAGAAGGCATTCAGTACTTC. This codes for CASSLTEGIQYF.

This clone occurred once. The chain couples TRBV7-6 to TRBJ2-1; 10 bases map to TRBD1. J was trimmed by 7 bases and V by 2 bases; bases with no gene match: 2. Germline CDR1 is SGHVS and CDR2 is FNYEAQ. There are 14 residues in the CDR3. CDR3 in DNA: TGTGCCAGCAGCTTACGGACAGGGGGGAATGAGCAGTTCTTC. Amino acids: CASSLRTGGNEQFF. Full variable domain (outside the CDR3, taken from reference TRBV7-6 and TRBJ2-1): GAGVSQSPRYKVTKRGQDVALRCDPISGHVSLYWYRQALGQGPEFLTYFNYEAQQDKSGLPNDRFSAERPEGSISTLTIQRTEQRDSAMYRCASSLRTGGNEQFFGPGTRLTVL.

The rearrangement links TRBV7-3 to TRBJ2-3, with D perhaps matching TRBD2 (6 bases). Trimming left V 7 bases short and J 2 bases short, with 16 bases between. Germline-derived CDR1 and CDR2 are SGHTA and FQGTGA. The length of the CDR3 is 15 residues. The CDR3: CASTKSGEYTDTQYF. The CDR3 DNA follows: TGTGCCAGCACGAAGTCGGGAGAATACACAGATACGCAGTATTTT.

V and J are TRBV6-5 and TRBJ2-7; D is undetermined. The length of the CDR3 is 14 residues. V dropped 2 bases and J dropped 2 bases, with 10 bases sitting between them. The germline V gene encodes CDR1 MNHEY and CDR2 SVGAGI. Written as DNA, the CDR3 is TGTGCCAGCAGTTACGACCCCAGAGCCTACGAGCAGTACTTC. Its protein product is CASSYDPRAYEQYF.

This rearrangement joins TRBV5-5 to TRBJ2-5, with 7 bases aligning to TRBD2. The CDR3 sequence is 14 residues long. Germline V gene sequence: CDR1 SGHKS, CDR2 YYEKEE (reference sequence). V was clipped by 4 bases and J by 4 bases; unmatched bases: 7. CDR3 sequence (DNA): TGTGCCAGCAGCCCCAATAGCGGGTCAGAGACCCAGTACTTC. Its protein product is CASSPNSGSETQYF. The variable domain in full, with the rest retrieved from reference TRBV5-5 and TRBJ2-5, is DAGVTQSPTHLIKTRGQQVTLRCSPISGHKSVSWYQQVLGQGPQFIFQYYEKEERGRGNFPDRFSARQFPNYSSELNVNALLLGDSALYLCASSPNSGSETQYFGPGTRLLVL.

This chain connects TRBV5-1 to TRBJ2-6; 9 bases match TRBD1. The CDR3 loop spans 17 amino acids. Germline assignment: CDR1 SGHRS and CDR2 YFSETQ. Trimming took 7 bases from V and 2 from J; bases not matched to a gene: 10. The CDR3 DNA reads TGCGCCAGCGAGATTGGTAGACAGGGGGCTGGGGCCAACGTCCTGACTTTC. Protein: CASEIGRQGAGANVLTF.

This chain uses TRBV6-5 with TRBJ1-5; no reliable D call. V lost 2 bases, J lost 1 base, and 12 bases lay in between. The CDR3 spans 16 residues. Germline V gene lookup returns CDR1 MNHEY and CDR2 SVGAGI. The CDR3 here is CASSYRNVESNQPQHF. CDR3 in DNA: TGTGCCAGCAGTTACAGGAACGTAGAGAGCAATCAGCCCCAGCATTTT.

The chain employs TRBV7-3 and TRBJ1-2; no firm D call. Germline V gives CDR1 SGHTA, CDR2 FQGTGA. The CDR3 loop spans 17 amino acids. Trimming left V 5 bases short and J 8 bases short, with 27 bases between. In nucleotides, the CDR3 is TGTGCCAGCAGCCTAAACCCAAGGACCCTCGGTATAGGGGGCTACACCTTC. This codes for CASSLNPRTLGIGGYTF.

J is TRBJ1-1 and V is TRBV11-1, with D hard to call. Germline V gives CDR1 SGHAT, CDR2 FQDESV (reference sequence). This CDR3 comprises 15 residues. V was clipped by 5 bases and J by 2 bases, with 15 bases between them. The CDR3 region is CASSTDVTDNTEAFF. The CDR3 DNA follows: TGTGCCAGCAGCACAGACGTAACGGACAACACTGAAGCTTTCTTT.

The J gene is TRBJ2-1, the V gene TRBV5-1; tentative D call: TRBD2 (6 bases). The CDR3 contains 15 residues. In germline, CDR1 is SGHRS, CDR2 YFSETQ. The ends were cut back, 4 bases at V and 6 bases at J, with 17 bases in the middle. The chain's CDR3 is CASSLRLDFFNEQFF. The CDR3, as DNA: TGCGCCAGCAGCCTCAGACTAGATTTCTTCAATGAGCAGTTCTTC.

The chain links TRBV12-5 to TRBJ1-5; 8 nucleotides agree with TRBD1. The CDR3 extends over 14 amino acids. Germline CDR1 and CDR2: LGHNT and FRNRAP. Trimming removed 5 bases from V and 7 bases from J; junction bases left unmatched: 7. The CDR3 coding sequence is TGTGCTAGTGGTCCCGGACAGGGCAGCCAGCCCCAGCATTTT. Translating gives CASGPGQGSQPQHF.

The CDR3 coding sequence is TGTGCCAGCAGCCCCCAGACGCCGGGACTAGGAACAGATACGCAGTATTTT. Translating it yields CASSPQTPGLGTDTQYF. This rearrangement joins TRBV7-8 to TRBJ2-3, with TRBD2 matching 8 bases. Per germline, CDR1 SGHVS and CDR2 FQNEAQ. The CDR3 sequence is 17 residues long. V lost 5 bases to trimming and J lost 3 bases; unmatched junction nucleotides: 13. The full variable domain, with the rest looked up from reference TRBV7-8 and TRBJ2-3, is GAGVSQSPRYKVAKRGQDVALRCDPISGHVSLFWYQQALGQGPEFLTYFQNEAQLDKSGLPSDRFFAERPEGSVSTLKIQRTQQEDSAVYLCASSPQTPGLGTDTQYFGPGTRLTVL.

The chain joins TRBV19 to TRBJ1-1, with a tentative D call TRBD1 (6 bases). Germline V gene sequence: CDR1 LNHDA, CDR2 SQIVND (reference sequence). This CDR3 region has 12 residues. V was trimmed by 8 bases and J by 4 bases, leaving 11 bases between them. The DNA for the CDR3 is TGTGCCAGTCAGGAGGGGGGCACTGAAGCTTTCTTT. Translation: CASQEGGTEAFF.

This clone showed up just once. This chain uses TRBV28 with TRBJ1-3; D not resolved. This CDR3 comprises 17 residues. V was clipped by 5 bases and J by 0 bases, with 17 bases between them. CDR1 MDHEN and CDR2 SYDVKM come from the germline V gene. CDR3 region: CASSAPGEGSSGNTIYF. CDR3 coding DNA: TGTGCCAGCAGTGCCCCCGGTGAAGGGAGCTCTGGAAACACCATATATTTT.

The J gene is TRBJ1-5, the V gene TRBV6-5; the D gene is possibly TRBD1 (5 bases). This CDR3 comprises 12 residues. Looked up from germline, CDR1 is MNHEY and CDR2 is SVGAGI. Trimming removed 6 bases from V and 7 bases from J, with 10 bases in between. In nucleotides, the CDR3 is TGTGCCAGCAGACACGCAGGGCAGCCCCAGCATTTT. As protein: CASRHAGQPQHF.

The rearrangement joins TRBV29-1 to TRBJ2-3, with D uncertain. Trimming left V 3 bases short and J 0 bases short, with 13 bases between. The V gene's germline CDR1 is SQVTM and CDR2 ANQGSEA. This CDR3 spans 15 amino acids. This CDR3 is CSVDFGATSTDTQYF. CDR3 DNA sequence: TGCAGCGTTGATTTCGGCGCAACTAGCACAGATACGCAGTATTTT.

This chain joins TRBV11-3 and TRBJ2-1; D is undetermined. The V end lost 5 bases, the J end lost 4 bases, and 18 bases lay between the germline ends. The germline V gene has CDR1 SGHNT and CDR2 YENEEA. There are 16 residues in the CDR3. CDR3 residues: CASSLDGGATYNEQFF. CDR3 bases: TGTGCCAGCAGCCTCGACGGCGGAGCAACTTACAATGAGCAGTTCTTC.

This clone was seen only once. This chain connects TRBV10-3 to TRBJ2-3, with TRBD2 as a possible D gene (5 bases). From germline, CDR1 is ENHRY and CDR2 SYGVKD. The CDR3 is 15 amino acids. V was cut by 0 bases and J by 0 bases, with 7 bases left in between. The CDR3 region has the DNA TGTGCCATCAGTGAGTCAAGAGGGAGCACAGATACGCAGTATTTT. This translates into CAISESRGSTDTQYF.

This rearrangement joins TRBV28 to TRBJ1-2; D ambiguous. V lost 5 bases and J 2 bases, leaving 9 bases between the germline ends. There are 13 residues in the CDR3. Germline CDR1 and CDR2: MDHEN and SYDVKM. CDR3 nucleotides: TGTGCCAGCAGTCTGGGTCTAAACTATGGCTACACCTTC. This sequence encodes CASSLGLNYGYTF.

This clone was detected only once. The CDR3 sequence: CASSMDFAKNIQYF. The CDR3 coding sequence is TGTGCCAGCAGCATGGACTTCGCCAAAAACATTCAGTACTTC. V gene TRBV7-9 combines with J gene TRBJ2-4; the D gene is possibly TRBD2 (5 bases). CDR3 length: 14 amino acids. Germline CDR1 is SEHNR and CDR2 is FQNEAQ (reference sequence). V dropped 5 bases and J dropped 1 base, with 9 bases sitting between them.

This clone is a singleton in its sample. The J gene is TRBJ1-6, the V gene TRBV7-6; TRBD1 aligns across 10 bases. The CDR3 is 17 residues long. Germline assignment: CDR1 SGHVS and CDR2 FNYEAQ. V shed 5 bases, J shed 10 bases, and the junction held 14 bases outside the gene matches. The CDR3 region is CASSLFSRQGANSPLHF. CDR3 sequence (DNA): TGTGCCAGCAGCCTGTTCTCGAGACAGGGGGCAAACTCACCCCTCCACTTT. The variable domain in full, completed from reference TRBV7-6 and TRBJ1-6, reads GAGVSQSPRYKVTKRGQDVALRCDPISGHVSLYWYRQALGQGPEFLTYFNYEAQQDKSGLPNDRFSAERPEGSISTLTIQRTEQRDSAMYRCASSLFSRQGANSPLHFGNGTRLTVT.

The chain is built from TRBV5-1 and TRBJ1-1, with a weak D call TRBD1 (5 bases). Trimming cost V 4 bases and J 1 base, with 11 bases left between them. The CDR3 length is 14 residues. The germline V gene has CDR1 SGHRS and CDR2 YFSETQ. The CDR3 here is CASSRSGQNTEAFF. The CDR3 nucleotides read TGCGCCAGCAGCCGATCAGGGCAGAACACTGAAGCTTTCTTT. Complete variable domain (other parts from reference TRBV5-1 and TRBJ1-1): KAGVTQTPRYLIKTRGQQVTLSCSPISGHRSVSWYQQTPGQGLQFLFEYFSETQRNKGNFPGRFSGRQFSNSRSEMNVSTLELGDSALYLCASSRSGQNTEAFFGQGTRLTVV.

V gene TRBV27 combines with J gene TRBJ2-3; 9 positions agree with TRBD2. Looked up from germline, CDR1 is MNHEY and CDR2 is SMNVEV (reference sequence). V shed 2 bases and J 2 bases; nucleotides not matched to a gene: 8. The CDR3 loop spans 17 amino acids. This CDR3 is CASSLPWTSAFTDTQYF. The CDR3 coding sequence is TGTGCCAGCAGTTTACCGTGGACTAGCGCCTTCACAGATACGCAGTATTTT.

J is TRBJ1-1 and V is TRBV2; D is uncertain. Trimming removed 6 bases at V and 6 bases at J, with 26 bases between. This CDR3 region has 17 residues. Germline V gene data show CDR1 as SNHLY and CDR2 as FYNNEI. This CDR3 reads CASRPPGGQTGKAEAFF. In nucleotides, the CDR3 is TGTGCCAGCAGACCCCCAGGAGGGCAGACCGGGAAGGCTGAAGCTTTCTTT.

The chain carries TRBV7-2 and TRBJ1-6, with 7 bases that match TRBD1. The CDR3 extends over 14 amino acids. V shed 4 bases, J shed 9 bases, and the junction held 6 bases outside the gene matches. Per germline, CDR1 SGHTA and CDR2 FQGNSA. DNA of the CDR3: TGTGCCAGCAGCTCCCGGGACAGCTTTTCACCCCTCCACTTT. Translated: CASSSRDSFSPLHF.

This chain uses TRBV4-3 with TRBJ1-2; D is ambiguous. CDR1 is LGHNA and CDR2 is YSLEER in the germline V gene. This CDR3 contains 11 residues. V lost 4 bases to trimming and J lost 9 bases, with 9 bases between them. CDR3 DNA: TGCGCCAGCAGCCTCGGGGAAAGCTACACCTTC. It specifies CASSLGESYTF.

V is TRBV19 and J is TRBJ1-1; 7 bases agree with TRBD1. The CDR3 length is 14 residues. Germline CDR1 LNHDA, CDR2 SQIVND (reference sequence). Germline trimming cut 1 base from V and 5 bases from J; bases unmatched to any gene: 4. The CDR3: CASSIGDRETEAFF. CDR3 coding DNA: TGTGCCAGTAGTATAGGTGACAGGGAGACTGAAGCTTTCTTT.

The chain uses TRBV30 and TRBJ2-3; D tentatively reads TRBD1 or TRBD2 (5 bases each). Between the trimmed V and J ends, which lost 1 base and 4 bases, there was a span of 12 bases. Germline values: CDR1 GTSNPN, CDR2 SVGIG (reference sequence). The CDR3 spans 14 residues. In nucleotides, the CDR3 is TGTGCCTGGAGTGGGGGCGCCGGGGCAGATACGCAGTATTTT. The encoded protein is CAWSGGAGADTQYF. The full variable domain, in which reference TRBV30 and TRBJ2-3 provide the parts outside the CDR3, is SQTIHQWPATLVQPVGSPLSLECTVEGTSNPNLYWYRQAAGRGLQLLFYSVGIGQISSEVPQNLSASRPQDRQFILSSKKLLLSDSGFYLCAWSGGAGADTQYFGPGTRLTVL.

The J gene is TRBJ1-1, the V gene TRBV29-1, with D uncertain. Trimming pared 7 bases from V and 1 base from J, leaving 13 bases between. Germline values: CDR1 SQVTM, CDR2 ANQGSEA. There are 13 residues in the CDR3. The CDR3 here is CSGGFGENTEAFF. The CDR3 DNA reads as TGCAGCGGCGGGTTTGGGGAGAACACTGAAGCTTTCTTT.

The gene calls are TRBV4-2 and TRBJ2-1; 7 nucleotides agree with TRBD2. The CDR3 sequence is 15 residues long. The J segment lost 6 bases and the V segment lost 4 bases, leaving 9 bases of the junction unmatched. The V gene's germline CDR1 is LGHNA and CDR2 YNFKEQ. CDR3 amino acids: CASSPGGGSGNEQFF. CDR3 nucleotides: TGTGCCAGCAGCCCCGGCGGCGGGAGTGGCAATGAGCAGTTCTTC.

This chain uses TRBV7-3 with TRBJ2-2, with D perhaps TRBD2 (6 bases). CDR3 size: 15 residues. Per the germline V gene, CDR1 is SGHTA and CDR2 is FQGTGA. Trimming took off 5 bases at V and 0 bases at J, with 10 bases between the two ends. The CDR3 nucleotides are TGTGCCAGCAGCGCGGGGACCCCGAACACCGGGGAGCTGTTTTTT. It specifies CASSAGTPNTGELFF.

The CDR3 loop reads CASSISGTGGLSTEAFF. CDR3 in DNA: TGCGCCAGCAGCATATCCGGGACAGGGGGCTTGAGTACTGAAGCTTTCTTT. This chain joins TRBV5-1 and TRBJ1-1; TRBD1 matches 12 bases. J was trimmed by 5 bases and V by 4 bases; bases with no gene match: 12. The germline gives CDR1 SGHRS, CDR2 YFSETQ. CDR3 length equals 17 residues.